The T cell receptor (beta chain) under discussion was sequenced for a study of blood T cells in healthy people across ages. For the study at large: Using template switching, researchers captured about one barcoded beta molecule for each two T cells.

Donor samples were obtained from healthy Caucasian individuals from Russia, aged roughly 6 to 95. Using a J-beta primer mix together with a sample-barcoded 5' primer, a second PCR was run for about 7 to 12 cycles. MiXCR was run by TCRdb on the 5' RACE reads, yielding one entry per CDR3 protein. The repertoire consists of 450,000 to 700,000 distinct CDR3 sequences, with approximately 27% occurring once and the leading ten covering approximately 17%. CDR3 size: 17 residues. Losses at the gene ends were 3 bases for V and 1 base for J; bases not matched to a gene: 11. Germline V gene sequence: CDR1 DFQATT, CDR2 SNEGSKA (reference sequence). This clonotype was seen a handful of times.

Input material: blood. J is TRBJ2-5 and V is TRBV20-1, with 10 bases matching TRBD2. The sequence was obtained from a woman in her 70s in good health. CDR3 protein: CSASTFGLAGAQETQYF. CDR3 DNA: TGCAGTGCTAGCACGTTTGGGCTAGCGGGGGCCCAAGAGACCCAGTACTTC.